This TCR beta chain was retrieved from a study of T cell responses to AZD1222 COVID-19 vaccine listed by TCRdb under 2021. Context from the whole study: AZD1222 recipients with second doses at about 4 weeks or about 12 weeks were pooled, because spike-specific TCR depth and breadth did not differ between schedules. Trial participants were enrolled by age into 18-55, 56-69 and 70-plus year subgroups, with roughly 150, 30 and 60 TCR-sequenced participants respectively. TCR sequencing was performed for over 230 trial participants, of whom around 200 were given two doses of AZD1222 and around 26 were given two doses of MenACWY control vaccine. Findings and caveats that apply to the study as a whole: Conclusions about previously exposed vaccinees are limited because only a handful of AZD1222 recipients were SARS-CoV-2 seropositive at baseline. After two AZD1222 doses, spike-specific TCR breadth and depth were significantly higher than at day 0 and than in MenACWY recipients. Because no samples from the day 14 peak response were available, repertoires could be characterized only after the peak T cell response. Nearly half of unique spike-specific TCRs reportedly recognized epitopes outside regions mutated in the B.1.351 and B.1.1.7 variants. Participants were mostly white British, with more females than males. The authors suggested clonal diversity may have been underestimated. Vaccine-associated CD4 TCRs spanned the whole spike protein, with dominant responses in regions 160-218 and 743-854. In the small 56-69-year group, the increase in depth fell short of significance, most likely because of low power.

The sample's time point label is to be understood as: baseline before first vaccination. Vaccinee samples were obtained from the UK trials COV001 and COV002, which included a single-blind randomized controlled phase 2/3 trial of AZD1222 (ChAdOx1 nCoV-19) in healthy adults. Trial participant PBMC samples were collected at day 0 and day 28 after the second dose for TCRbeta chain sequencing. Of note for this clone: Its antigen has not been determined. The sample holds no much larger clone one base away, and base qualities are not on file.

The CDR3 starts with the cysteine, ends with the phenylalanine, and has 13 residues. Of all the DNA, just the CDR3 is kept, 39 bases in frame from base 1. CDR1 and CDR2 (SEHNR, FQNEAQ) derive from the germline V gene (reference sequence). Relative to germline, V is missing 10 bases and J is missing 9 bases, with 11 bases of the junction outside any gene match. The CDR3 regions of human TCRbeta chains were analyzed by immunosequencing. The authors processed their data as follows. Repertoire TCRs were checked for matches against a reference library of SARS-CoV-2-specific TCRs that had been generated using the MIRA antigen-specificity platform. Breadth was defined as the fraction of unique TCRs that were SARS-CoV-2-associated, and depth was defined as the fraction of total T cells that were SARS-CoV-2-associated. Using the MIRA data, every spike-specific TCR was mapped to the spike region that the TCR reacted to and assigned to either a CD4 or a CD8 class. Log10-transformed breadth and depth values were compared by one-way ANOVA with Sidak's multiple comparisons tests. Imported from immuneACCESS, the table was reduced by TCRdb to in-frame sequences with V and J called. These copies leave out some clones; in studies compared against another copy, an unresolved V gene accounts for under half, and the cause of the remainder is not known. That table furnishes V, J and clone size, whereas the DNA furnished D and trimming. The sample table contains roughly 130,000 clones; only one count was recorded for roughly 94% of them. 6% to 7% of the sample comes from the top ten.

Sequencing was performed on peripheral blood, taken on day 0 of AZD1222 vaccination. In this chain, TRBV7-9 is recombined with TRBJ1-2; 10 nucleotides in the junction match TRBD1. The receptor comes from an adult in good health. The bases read TGTGCCATCCGGGTCCGGACAGGGGGAAGCTACACCTTC. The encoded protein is CAIRVRTGGSYTF. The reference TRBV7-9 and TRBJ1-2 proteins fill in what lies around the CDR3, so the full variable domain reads DTGVSQNPRHKITKRGQNVTFRCDPISEHNRLYWYRQTLGQGPEFLTYFQNEAQLEKSRLLSDRFSAERPKGSFSTLEIQRTEQGDSAMYLCAIRVRTGGSYTFGSGTRLTVV.